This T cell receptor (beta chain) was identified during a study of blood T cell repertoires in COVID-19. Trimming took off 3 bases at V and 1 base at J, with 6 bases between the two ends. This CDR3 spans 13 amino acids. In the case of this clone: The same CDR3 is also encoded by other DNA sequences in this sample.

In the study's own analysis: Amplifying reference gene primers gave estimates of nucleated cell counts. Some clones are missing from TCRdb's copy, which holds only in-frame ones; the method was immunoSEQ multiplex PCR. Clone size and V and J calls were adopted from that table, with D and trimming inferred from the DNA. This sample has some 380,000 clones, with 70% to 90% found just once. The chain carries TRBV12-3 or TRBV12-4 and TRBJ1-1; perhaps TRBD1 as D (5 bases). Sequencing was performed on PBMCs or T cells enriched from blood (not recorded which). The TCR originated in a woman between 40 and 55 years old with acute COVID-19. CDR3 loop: CASSFGQNTEAFF. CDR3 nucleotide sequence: TGTGCCAGCAGTTTCGGACAGAACACTGAAGCTTTCTTT.